The clone carrying this T cell receptor (beta chain) was seen only a few times. Its antigen remains unknown. The entry originates in a study of immune evolution from preneoplasia to lung adenocarcinoma. General observations from the study: Clonality was highest in normal lung, lower in later-stage lesions apparently.

Generated by immunoSEQ multiplex PCR, the TCRdb table keeps only in-frame clones and is missing some. This table holds some 10,000 clones, 86% found once. The germline V gene has CDR1 SGDLS and CDR2 YYNGEE. CDR3 size: 15 residues. V shed 4 bases, J shed 5 bases, and the junction held 10 bases outside the gene matches. Sequenced input: FFPE invasive lung adenocarcinoma tissue. This chain connects TRBV9 to TRBJ2-7; 9 bases are shared with TRBD1. The receptor was isolated from a person aged 70 to 85 with invasive lung adenocarcinoma. The CDR3 DNA is TGTGCCAGCAGCCCCAGTGGAACAGGGGGCAACGAGCAGTACTTC. As protein: CASSPSGTGGNEQYF.